The source of this TCR beta chain is a study of blood T cell repertoires in COVID-19. Turning to the study itself: The samples span acute and convalescent COVID-19 from the United States, Italy and Spain.

Source study methods: By means of reference gene primer amplification, nucleated cell counts were estimated. TCRdb keeps only in-frame clones here, not all; method: immunoSEQ multiplex PCR. D and trimming come from the DNA, and the V and J calls and clone size come from that table. In the table there are over 50,000 clones, 75% to 95% of which are singletons. Germline CDR1 is KGHSH and CDR2 is LQKENI. V lost 5 bases and J lost 5, with 18 bases in between. The CDR3 length is 15 residues. This receptor was identified in a man over 45 with active COVID-19. The chain joins TRBV18 to TRBJ1-1; D unresolved. Source material: peripheral blood. The CDR3 here is CASSDSETRRTEAFF. The DNA for the CDR3 is TGTGCCAGCTCAGACTCGGAGACGAGGAGGACTGAAGCTTTCTTT.